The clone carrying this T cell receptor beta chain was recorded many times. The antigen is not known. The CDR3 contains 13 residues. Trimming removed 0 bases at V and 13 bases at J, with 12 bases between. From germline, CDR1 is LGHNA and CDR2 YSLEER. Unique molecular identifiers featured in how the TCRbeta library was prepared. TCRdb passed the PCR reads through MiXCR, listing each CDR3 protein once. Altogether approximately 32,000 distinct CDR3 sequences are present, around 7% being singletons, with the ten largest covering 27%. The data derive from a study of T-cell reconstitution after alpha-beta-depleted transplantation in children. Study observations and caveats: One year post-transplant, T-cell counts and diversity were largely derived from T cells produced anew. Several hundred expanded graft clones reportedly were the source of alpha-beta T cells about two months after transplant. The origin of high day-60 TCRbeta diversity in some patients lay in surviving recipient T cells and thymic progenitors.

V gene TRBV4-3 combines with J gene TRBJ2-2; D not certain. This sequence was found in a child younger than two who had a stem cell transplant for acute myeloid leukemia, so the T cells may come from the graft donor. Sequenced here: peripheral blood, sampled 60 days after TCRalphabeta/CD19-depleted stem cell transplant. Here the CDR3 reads CASSQDRLGGLFF. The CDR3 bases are TGCGCCAGCAGCCAAGACAGGCTCGGTGGGCTGTTTTTT.